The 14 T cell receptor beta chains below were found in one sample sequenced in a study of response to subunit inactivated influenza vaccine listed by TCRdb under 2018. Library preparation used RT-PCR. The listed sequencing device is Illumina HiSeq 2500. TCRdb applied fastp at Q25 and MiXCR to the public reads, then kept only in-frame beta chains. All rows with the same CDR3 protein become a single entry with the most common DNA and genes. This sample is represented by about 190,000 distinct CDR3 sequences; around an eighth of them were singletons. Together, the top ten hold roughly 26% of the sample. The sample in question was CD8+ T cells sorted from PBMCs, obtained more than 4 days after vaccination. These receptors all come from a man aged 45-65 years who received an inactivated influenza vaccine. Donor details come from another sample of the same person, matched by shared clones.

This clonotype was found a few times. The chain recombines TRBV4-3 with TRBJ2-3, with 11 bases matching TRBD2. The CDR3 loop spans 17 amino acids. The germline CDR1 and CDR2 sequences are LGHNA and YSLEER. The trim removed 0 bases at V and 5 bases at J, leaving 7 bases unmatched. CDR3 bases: TGCGCCAGCAGCCAAGACATGTCTAGCGGGGGGAGAGATACGCAGTATTTT. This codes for CASSQDMSSGGRDTQYF.

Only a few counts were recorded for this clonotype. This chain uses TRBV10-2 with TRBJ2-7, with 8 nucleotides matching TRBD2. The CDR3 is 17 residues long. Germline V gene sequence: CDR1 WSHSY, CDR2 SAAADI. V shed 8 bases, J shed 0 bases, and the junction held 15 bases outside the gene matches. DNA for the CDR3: TGCGCCAGCTCACTAGTACGGGGGGGCAAGAGCTCCTACGAGCAGTACTTC. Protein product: CASSLVRGGKSSYEQYF.

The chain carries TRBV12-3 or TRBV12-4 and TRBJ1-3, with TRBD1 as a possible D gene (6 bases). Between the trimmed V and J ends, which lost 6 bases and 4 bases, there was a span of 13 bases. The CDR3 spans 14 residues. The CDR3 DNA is TGTGCCAGCAGCAACCCAGGGGCCGGAAACACCATATATTTT. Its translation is CASSNPGAGNTIYF.

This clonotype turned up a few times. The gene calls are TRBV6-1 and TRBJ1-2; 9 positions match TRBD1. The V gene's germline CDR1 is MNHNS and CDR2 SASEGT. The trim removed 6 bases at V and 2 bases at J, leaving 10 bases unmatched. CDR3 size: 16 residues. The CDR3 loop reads CASSPGQGLANYGYTF. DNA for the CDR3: TGTGCCAGCAGCCCCGGACAGGGGTTAGCCAACTATGGCTACACCTTC.

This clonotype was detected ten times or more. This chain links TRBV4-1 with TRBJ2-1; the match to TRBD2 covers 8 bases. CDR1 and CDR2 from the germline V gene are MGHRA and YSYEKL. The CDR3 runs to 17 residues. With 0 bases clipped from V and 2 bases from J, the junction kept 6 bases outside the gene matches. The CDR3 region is CASSQDRAGGAYNEQFF. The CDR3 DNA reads TGCGCCAGCAGCCAAGATCGAGCCGGGGGGGCCTACAATGAGCAGTTCTTC.

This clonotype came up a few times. In DNA form, the CDR3 reads TGCGCCAGCAGCCAAGGGGAGGATCTACGCGAGCAGTACTTC. It yields the protein CASSQGEDLREQYF. The rearrangement uses TRBV4-3 and TRBJ2-7; maybe TRBD2 (6 bases). CDR1 is LGHNA, CDR2 YSLEER, per germline. Trimming cost V 1 base and J 6 bases, with 13 bases left between them. CDR3 length: 14 amino acids.

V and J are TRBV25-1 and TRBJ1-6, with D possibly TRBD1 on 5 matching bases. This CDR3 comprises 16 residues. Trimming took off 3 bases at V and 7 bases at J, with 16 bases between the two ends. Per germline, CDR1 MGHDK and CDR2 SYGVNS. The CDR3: CASSDSFGGWNSPLHF. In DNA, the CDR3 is TGTGCCAGCAGTGATTCATTCGGGGGGTGGAATTCACCCCTCCACTTT. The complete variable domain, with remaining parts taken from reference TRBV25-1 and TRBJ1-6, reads EADIYQTPRYLVIGTGKKITLECSQTMGHDKMYWYQQDPGMELHLIHYSYGVNSTEKGDLSSESTVSRIRTEHFPLTLESARPSHTSQYLCASSDSFGGWNSPLHFGNGTRLTVT.

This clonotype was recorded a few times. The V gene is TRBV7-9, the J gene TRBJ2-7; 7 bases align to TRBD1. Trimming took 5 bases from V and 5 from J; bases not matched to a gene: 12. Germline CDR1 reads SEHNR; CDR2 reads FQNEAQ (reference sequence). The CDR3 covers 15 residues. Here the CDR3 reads CASSVEDRVVDEQYF. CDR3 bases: TGTGCCAGCAGCGTAGAAGACAGGGTCGTCGACGAGCAGTACTTC.

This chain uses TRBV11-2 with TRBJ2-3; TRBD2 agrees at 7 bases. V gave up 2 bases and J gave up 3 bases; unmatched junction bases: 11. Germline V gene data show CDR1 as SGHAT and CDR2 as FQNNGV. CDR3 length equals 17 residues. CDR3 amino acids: CASSLSLRTSPTDTQYF. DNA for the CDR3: TGTGCCAGCAGCTTATCGTTGAGGACTAGTCCGACAGATACGCAGTATTTT. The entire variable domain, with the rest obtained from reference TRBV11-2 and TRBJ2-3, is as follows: EAGVAQSPRYKIIEKRQSVAFWCNPISGHATLYWYQQILGQGPKLLIQFQNNGVVDDSQLPKDRFSAERLKGVDSTLKIQPAKLEDSAVYLCASSLSLRTSPTDTQYFGPGTRLTVL.

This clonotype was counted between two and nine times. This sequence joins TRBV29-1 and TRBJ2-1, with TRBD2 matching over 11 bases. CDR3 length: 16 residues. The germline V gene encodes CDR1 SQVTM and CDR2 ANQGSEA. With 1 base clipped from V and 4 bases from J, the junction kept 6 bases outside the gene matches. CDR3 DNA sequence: TGCAGCGTTGAAGTTCTTAGCGGGGGGGAATACAATGAGCAGTTCTTC. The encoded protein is CSVEVLSGGEYNEQFF.

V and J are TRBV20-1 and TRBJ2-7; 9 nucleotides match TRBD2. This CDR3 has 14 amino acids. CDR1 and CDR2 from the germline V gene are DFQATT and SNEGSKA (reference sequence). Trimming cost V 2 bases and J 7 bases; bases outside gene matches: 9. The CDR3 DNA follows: TGCAGTGCTAGATCTAGCGGGGAAGAAGTGGAGCAGTACTTC. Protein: CSARSSGEEVEQYF.

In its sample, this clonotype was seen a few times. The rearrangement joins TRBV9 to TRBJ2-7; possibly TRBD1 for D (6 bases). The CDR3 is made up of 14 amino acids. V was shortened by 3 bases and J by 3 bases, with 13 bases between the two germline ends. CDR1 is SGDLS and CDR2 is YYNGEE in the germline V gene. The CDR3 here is CASSGRDTGYEQYF. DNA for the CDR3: TGTGCCAGCAGCGGCCGGGACACGGGCTACGAGCAGTACTTC.

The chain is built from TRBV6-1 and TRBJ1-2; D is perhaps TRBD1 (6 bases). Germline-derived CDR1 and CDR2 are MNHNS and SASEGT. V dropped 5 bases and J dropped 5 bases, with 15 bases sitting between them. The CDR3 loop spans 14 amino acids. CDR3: CASSRPDRSYGYTF. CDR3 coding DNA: TGTGCCAGCAGTCGCCCGGACAGATCATATGGCTACACCTTC.

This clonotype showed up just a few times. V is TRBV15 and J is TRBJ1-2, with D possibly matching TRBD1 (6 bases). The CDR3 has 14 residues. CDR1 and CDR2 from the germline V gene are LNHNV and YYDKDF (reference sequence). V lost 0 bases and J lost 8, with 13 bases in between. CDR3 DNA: TGTGCCACCAGCAGAGAGGCAGGGGTTGGGGGCTACACCTTC. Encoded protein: CATSREAGVGGYTF.